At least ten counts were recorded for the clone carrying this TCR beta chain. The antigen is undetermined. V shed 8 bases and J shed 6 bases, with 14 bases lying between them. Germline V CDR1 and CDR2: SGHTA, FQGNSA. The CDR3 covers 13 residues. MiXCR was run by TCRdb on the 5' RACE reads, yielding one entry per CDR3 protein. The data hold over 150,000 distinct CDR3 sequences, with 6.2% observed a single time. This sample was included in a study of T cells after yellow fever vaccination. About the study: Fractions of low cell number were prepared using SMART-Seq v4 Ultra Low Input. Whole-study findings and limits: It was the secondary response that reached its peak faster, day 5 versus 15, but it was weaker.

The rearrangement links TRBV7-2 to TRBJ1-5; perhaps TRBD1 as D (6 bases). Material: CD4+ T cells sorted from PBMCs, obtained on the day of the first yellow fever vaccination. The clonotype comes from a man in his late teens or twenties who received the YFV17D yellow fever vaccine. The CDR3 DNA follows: TGTGCCAGCTCGGGGGCTCAGAGTCAGCCCCAGCATTTT. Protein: CASSGAQSQPQHF.